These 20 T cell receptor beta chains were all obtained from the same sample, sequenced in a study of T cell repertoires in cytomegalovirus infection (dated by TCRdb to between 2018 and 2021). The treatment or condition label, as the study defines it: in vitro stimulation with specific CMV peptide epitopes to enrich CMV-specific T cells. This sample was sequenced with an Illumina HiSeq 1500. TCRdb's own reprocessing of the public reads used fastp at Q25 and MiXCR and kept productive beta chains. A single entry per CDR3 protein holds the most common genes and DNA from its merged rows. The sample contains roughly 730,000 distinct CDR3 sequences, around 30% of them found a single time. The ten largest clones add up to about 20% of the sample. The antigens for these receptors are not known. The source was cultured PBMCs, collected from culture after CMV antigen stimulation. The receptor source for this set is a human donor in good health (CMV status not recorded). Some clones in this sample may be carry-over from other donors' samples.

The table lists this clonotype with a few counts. The CDR3 bases are TGTGCCAGCTTGCTGAAAGTCCTTAGGACAGATACGCAGTATTTT. Translating it yields CASLLKVLRTDTQYF. The chain recombines TRBV2 with TRBJ2-3; unclear D gene. The CDR3 is 15 amino acids. V dropped 8 bases and J dropped 3 bases, with 18 bases sitting between them. Germline CDR1 and CDR2: SNHLY and FYNNEI.

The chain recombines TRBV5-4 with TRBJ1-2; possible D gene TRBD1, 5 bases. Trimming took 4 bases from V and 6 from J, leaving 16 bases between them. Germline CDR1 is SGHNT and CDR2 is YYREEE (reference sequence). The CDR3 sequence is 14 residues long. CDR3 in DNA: TGTGCCAGCAGCCTCACGACAGAAACCGATGGCTACACCTTC. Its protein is CASSLTTETDGYTF.

CDR3 sequence: CASSYFGASYNSPLHF. For the CDR3, the DNA is TGTGCCAGCAGTTACTTTGGGGCCTCCTATAATTCACCCCTCCACTTT. The rearrangement joins TRBV6-6 to TRBJ1-6, with D perhaps matching TRBD1 (5 bases). Trimming took 1 base from V and 0 from J, leaving 7 bases between them. Germline V gene lookup returns CDR1 MNHNY and CDR2 SVGAGI (reference sequence). The CDR3 contains 16 residues.

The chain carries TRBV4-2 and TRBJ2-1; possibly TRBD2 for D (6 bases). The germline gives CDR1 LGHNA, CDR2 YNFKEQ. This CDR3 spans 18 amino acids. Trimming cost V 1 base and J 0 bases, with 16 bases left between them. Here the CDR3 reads CASSQGGEERSSYNEQFF. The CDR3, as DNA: TGTGCCAGCAGCCAAGGAGGGGAGGAACGAAGCTCCTACAATGAGCAGTTCTTC.

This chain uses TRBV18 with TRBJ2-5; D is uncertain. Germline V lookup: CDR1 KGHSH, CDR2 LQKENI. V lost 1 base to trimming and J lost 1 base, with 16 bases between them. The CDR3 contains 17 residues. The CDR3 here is CASSPLVAVGVQETQYF. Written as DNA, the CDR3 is TGTGCCAGCTCACCACTTGTGGCCGTAGGAGTCCAAGAGACCCAGTACTTC.

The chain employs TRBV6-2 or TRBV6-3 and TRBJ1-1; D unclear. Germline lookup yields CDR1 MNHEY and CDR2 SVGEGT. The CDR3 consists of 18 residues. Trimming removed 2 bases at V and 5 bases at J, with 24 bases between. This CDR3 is CASSYGRMRVLVGTEAFF. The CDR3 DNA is TGTGCCAGCAGTTACGGGAGGATGAGGGTGCTGGTGGGGACTGAAGCTTTCTTT.

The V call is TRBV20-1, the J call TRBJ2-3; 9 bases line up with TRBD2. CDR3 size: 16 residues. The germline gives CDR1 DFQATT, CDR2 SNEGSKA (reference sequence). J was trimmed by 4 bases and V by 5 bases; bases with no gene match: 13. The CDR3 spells CSAQSFSGSTPDTQYF. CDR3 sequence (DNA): TGCAGTGCTCAATCTTTTAGCGGGAGTACCCCAGATACGCAGTATTTT.

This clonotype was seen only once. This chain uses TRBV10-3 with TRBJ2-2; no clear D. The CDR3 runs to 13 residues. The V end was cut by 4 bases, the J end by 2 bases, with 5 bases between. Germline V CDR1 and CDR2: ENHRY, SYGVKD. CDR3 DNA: TGTGCCATCAGTGGGGCCAACACCGGGGAGCTGTTTTTT. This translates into CAISGANTGELFF.

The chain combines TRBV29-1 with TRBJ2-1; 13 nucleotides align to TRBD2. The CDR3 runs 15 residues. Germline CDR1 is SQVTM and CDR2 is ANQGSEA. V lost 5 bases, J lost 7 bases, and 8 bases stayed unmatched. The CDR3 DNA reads TGCAGCGTTCGAGGGACTAGCGGGAATTTGAATGAGCAGTTCTTC. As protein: CSVRGTSGNLNEQFF.

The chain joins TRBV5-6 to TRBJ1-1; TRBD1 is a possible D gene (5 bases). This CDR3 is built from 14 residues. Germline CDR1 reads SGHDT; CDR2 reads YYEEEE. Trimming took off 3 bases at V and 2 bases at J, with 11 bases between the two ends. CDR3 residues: CASSYTGYNTEAFF. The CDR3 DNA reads TGTGCCAGCAGCTATACAGGATATAACACTGAAGCTTTCTTT.

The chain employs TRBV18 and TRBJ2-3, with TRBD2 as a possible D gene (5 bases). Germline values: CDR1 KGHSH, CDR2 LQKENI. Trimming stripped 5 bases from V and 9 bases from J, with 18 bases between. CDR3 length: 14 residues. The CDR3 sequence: CASSSLVGAETQYF. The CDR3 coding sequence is TGTGCCAGCTCATCCTTGGTGGGAGCGGAAACGCAGTATTTT.

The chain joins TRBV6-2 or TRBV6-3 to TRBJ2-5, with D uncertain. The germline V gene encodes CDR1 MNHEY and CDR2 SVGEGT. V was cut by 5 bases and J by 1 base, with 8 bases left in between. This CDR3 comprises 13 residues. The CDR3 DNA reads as TGTGCCAGCAGTGAGCTGTTCCAAGAGACCCAGTACTTC. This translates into CASSELFQETQYF.

Here the CDR3 DNA reads TGTGCCAGCAGTCACCGCAGTGAGCAGTTCTTC. It specifies CASSHRSEQFF. This chain links TRBV6-6 with TRBJ2-1; D not certain. CDR1 MNHNY and CDR2 SVGAGI come from the germline V gene (reference sequence). CDR3 length: 11 residues. V was cut by 5 bases and J by 9 bases, with 8 bases left in between.

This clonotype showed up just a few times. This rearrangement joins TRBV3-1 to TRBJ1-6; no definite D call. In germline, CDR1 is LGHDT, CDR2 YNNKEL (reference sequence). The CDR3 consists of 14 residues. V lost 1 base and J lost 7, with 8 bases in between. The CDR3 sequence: CASSQVGGNSPLHF. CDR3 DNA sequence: TGTGCCAGCAGCCAAGTCGGCGGGAATTCACCCCTCCACTTT.

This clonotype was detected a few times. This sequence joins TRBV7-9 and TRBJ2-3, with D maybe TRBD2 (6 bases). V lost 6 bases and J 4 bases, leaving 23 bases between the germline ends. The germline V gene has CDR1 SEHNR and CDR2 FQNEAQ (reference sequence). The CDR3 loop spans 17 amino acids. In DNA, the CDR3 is TGTGCCAGCAGAGATAGTAGGAGGGGCGCAAGGGCAGATACGCAGTATTTT. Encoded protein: CASRDSRRGARADTQYF.

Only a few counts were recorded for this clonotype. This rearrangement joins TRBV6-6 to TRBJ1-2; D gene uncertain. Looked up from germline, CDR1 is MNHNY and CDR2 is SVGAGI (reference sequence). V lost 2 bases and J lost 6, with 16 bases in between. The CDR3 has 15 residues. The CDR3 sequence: CASSYDTDPIDGYTF. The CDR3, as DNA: TGTGCCAGCAGTTACGATACAGACCCAATAGATGGCTACACCTTC.

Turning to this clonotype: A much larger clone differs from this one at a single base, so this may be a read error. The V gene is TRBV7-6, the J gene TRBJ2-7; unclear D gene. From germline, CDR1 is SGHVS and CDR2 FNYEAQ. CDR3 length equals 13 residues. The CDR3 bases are TGTGACAGCAGCTCGGGCCCGACTTACGAGCAGTACTTC. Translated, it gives CDSSSGPTYEQYF. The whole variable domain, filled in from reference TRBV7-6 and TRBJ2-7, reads GAGVSQSPRYKVTKRGQDVALRCDPISGHVSLYWYRQALGQGPEFLTYFNYEAQQDKSGLPNDRFSAERPEGSISTLTIQRTEQRDSAMYRCDSSSGPTYEQYFGPGTRLTVT.

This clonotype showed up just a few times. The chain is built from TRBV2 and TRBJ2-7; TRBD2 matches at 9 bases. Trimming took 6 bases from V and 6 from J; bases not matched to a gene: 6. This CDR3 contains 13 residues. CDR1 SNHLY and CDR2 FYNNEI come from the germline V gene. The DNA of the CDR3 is TGTGCCAGCAGCGAGACTAGCGGCCGCGAGCAGTACTTC. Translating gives CASSETSGREQYF.

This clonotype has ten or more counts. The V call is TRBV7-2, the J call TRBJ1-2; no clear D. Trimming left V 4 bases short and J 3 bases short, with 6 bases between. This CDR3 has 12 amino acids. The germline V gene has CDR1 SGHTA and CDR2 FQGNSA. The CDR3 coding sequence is TGTGCCAGCAGCTGGGCGGACTATGGCTACACCTTC. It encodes CASSWADYGYTF.

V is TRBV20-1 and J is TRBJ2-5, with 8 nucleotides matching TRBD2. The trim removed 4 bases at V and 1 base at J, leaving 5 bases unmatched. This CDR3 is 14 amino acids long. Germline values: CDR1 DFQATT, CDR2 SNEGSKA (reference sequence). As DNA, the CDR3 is TGCAGTGCTACCCGGGGGGGCCCCCAAGAGACCCAGTACTTC. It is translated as CSATRGGPQETQYF.